These T cell receptor beta chains were read from a single sample in a study of cytomegalovirus exposure and HLA in healthy donors. TCRdb's table, derived via immunoSEQ multiplex PCR, lists solely in-frame clones and lacks some. The data hold about 140,000 clones, with approximately 85% observed a single time. Source material: PBMCs. The receptors stem from a woman younger than 45 in good health and CMV-seronegative. The CDR3 runs from the conserved cysteine through the conserved F or W. Each record gives: V gene, J gene, D gene, clone size, CDR3 DNA, CDR3 protein. A D gene is named only where the DNA matches it firmly. Size values are once, few and many counts, or a class for expanded clones, and some rows have none.

v_call: TRBV7-2; j_call: TRBJ2-2; d_call: .; clone_size: .; cdr3_nt: TGTGCCAGCGCCTGGGGGGGGCGCACCGGGGAGCTGTTTTTT; cdr3_aa: CASAWGGRTGELFF
v_call: TRBV5-1; j_call: TRBJ1-2; d_call: TRBD1; clone_size: .; cdr3_nt: TGCGCCAGCAGCCCGAGTTGGACAGGGACGGCTGGCTACACCTTC; cdr3_aa: CASSPSWTGTAGYTF
v_call: TRBV5-1; j_call: TRBJ1-4; d_call: TRBD1; clone_size: few; cdr3_nt: TGCGCCAGCAGCCGGACCCCGACAGGGGAGGAAAAACTGTTTTTT; cdr3_aa: CASSRTPTGEEKLFF
v_call: TRBV5-4; j_call: TRBJ1-4; d_call: TRBD1; clone_size: .; cdr3_nt: TGTGCCAGCAGCTGGGACAGTAATGAAAAACTGTTTTTT; cdr3_aa: CASSWDSNEKLFF
v_call: TRBV4-2; j_call: TRBJ1-6; d_call: .; clone_size: once; cdr3_nt: TGTGCCAGCAGCCAAGGGCGGGTCACGGGAGGTAATTCACCCCTCCACTTT; cdr3_aa: CASSQGRVTGGNSPLHF
v_call: TRBV28; j_call: TRBJ1-3; d_call: .; clone_size: .; cdr3_nt: TGTGCCAGCAGGGGAACAGGCTACGTCGCGGGAAACACCATATATTTT; cdr3_aa: CASRGTGYVAGNTIYF
v_call: TRBV5-1; j_call: TRBJ2-7; d_call: .; clone_size: .; cdr3_nt: TGCGCCAGCAGCAAGGATGGGGCTGGGTACGAGCAGTACTTC; cdr3_aa: CASSKDGAGYEQYF
v_call: TRBV7-2; j_call: TRBJ2-7; d_call: .; clone_size: .; cdr3_nt: TGTGCCAGCAGCTTAGCGATCCAGGGCTACGAGCAGTACTTC; cdr3_aa: CASSLAIQGYEQYF
v_call: TRBV5-1; j_call: TRBJ2-2; d_call: .; clone_size: .; cdr3_nt: TGCGCCAGCAGCCTAACGTCCGGGGAGCTGTTTTTT; cdr3_aa: CASSLTSGELFF
v_call: TRBV5-8; j_call: TRBJ2-5; d_call: TRBD1; clone_size: .; cdr3_nt: TGTGCCAGCAGTTTTGGGACAGCTCAAGAGACCCAGTACTTC; cdr3_aa: CASSFGTAQETQYF
v_call: TRBV29-1; j_call: TRBJ2-7; d_call: .; clone_size: once; cdr3_nt: TGCAGCGTTGGAGGTTTGGGCGAGCAGTACTTC; cdr3_aa: CSVGGLGEQYF
v_call: TRBV6-6; j_call: TRBJ2-3; d_call: .; clone_size: .; cdr3_nt: TGTGCCAGCAGTTACCCAGGGGTTGGAGATACGCAGTATTTT; cdr3_aa: CASSYPGVGDTQYF
v_call: TRBV28; j_call: TRBJ2-7; d_call: .; clone_size: .; cdr3_nt: TGTGCCAGCAGTTCTGTTCACGAGCAGTACTTC; cdr3_aa: CASSSVHEQYF
v_call: TRBV19; j_call: TRBJ1-2; d_call: TRBD1; clone_size: .; cdr3_nt: TGTGCCAGTAGGGGACAGGGTGGGTATGGCTACACCTTC; cdr3_aa: CASRGQGGYGYTF
v_call: TRBV2; j_call: TRBJ2-1; d_call: TRBD1; clone_size: .; cdr3_nt: TGTGCCAGCAAAGGACAGGGGACAAATGAGCAGTTCTTC; cdr3_aa: CASKGQGTNEQFF
v_call: TRBV6-6; j_call: TRBJ1-1; d_call: .; clone_size: .; cdr3_nt: TGTGCCAGCAGTTACGGCAGGGGTGTGAACACTGAAGCTTTCTTT; cdr3_aa: CASSYGRGVNTEAFF
v_call: TRBV18; j_call: TRBJ1-1; d_call: TRBD1; clone_size: .; cdr3_nt: TGTGCCAGCTCACCACTCGGGACAGATAACACTGAAGCTTTCTTT; cdr3_aa: CASSPLGTDNTEAFF
v_call: TRBV27; j_call: TRBJ2-5; d_call: .; clone_size: few; cdr3_nt: TGTGCCAGCAGTAGAGGGACGGGGGGCGGACAAGAGACCCAGTACTTC; cdr3_aa: CASSRGTGGGQETQYF
v_call: TRBV28; j_call: TRBJ1-5; d_call: TRBD1; clone_size: .; cdr3_nt: TGTGCCAGCAGTTTGGCGGGGACAGGGGCTCTTCAGCCCCAGCATTTT; cdr3_aa: CASSLAGTGALQPQHF
v_call: TRBV28; j_call: TRBJ2-1; d_call: TRBD2; clone_size: .; cdr3_nt: TGTGCCAGCAAGCGGGGCGATGAGCAGTTCTTC; cdr3_aa: CASKRGDEQFF
v_call: TRBV7-9; j_call: TRBJ2-7; d_call: .; clone_size: .; cdr3_nt: TGTGCCAGCAGCTTATGGGAGATCGACGAGCTGTACTTC; cdr3_aa: CASSLWEIDELYF
v_call: TRBV25-1; j_call: TRBJ1-1; d_call: .; clone_size: .; cdr3_nt: TGTGCCAGCAGTGAAGGTTTTGGGAGGGGGACTGAAGCTTTCTTT; cdr3_aa: CASSEGFGRGTEAFF
v_call: TRBV5-1; j_call: TRBJ2-5; d_call: .; clone_size: .; cdr3_nt: TGCGCCAGCAGCTTCCGGGGGGACAAAGAGACCCAGTACTTC; cdr3_aa: CASSFRGDKETQYF
v_call: TRBV18; j_call: TRBJ1-5; d_call: TRBD1; clone_size: .; cdr3_nt: TGTGCCAGCTCACTTGGACAGGGGGGGGATCAGCCCCAGCATTTT; cdr3_aa: CASSLGQGGDQPQHF
v_call: TRBV28; j_call: TRBJ1-4; d_call: .; clone_size: .; cdr3_nt: TGTGCCAGCGCTATCGGGGGGATTAATGAAAAACTGTTTTTT; cdr3_aa: CASAIGGINEKLFF
v_call: TRBV5-5; j_call: TRBJ2-7; d_call: TRBD1; clone_size: .; cdr3_nt: TGTGCCAGCAGCTTGGGACAGGGGATTCGGTCCTACGAGCAGTACTTC; cdr3_aa: CASSLGQGIRSYEQYF
v_call: TRBV11-1; j_call: TRBJ2-3; d_call: .; clone_size: .; cdr3_nt: TGTGCCAGCAGCTTAAGGTTTGGGACTAGCACAGATACGCAGTATTTT; cdr3_aa: CASSLRFGTSTDTQYF
v_call: TRBV27; j_call: TRBJ1-1; d_call: .; clone_size: once; cdr3_nt: TGTGCCAGCAGCCCCAGATTAACAGGGTTTCGGAGCACTGAAGCTTTCTTT; cdr3_aa: CASSPRLTGFRSTEAFF
v_call: TRBV9; j_call: TRBJ1-5; d_call: .; clone_size: .; cdr3_nt: TGTGCCAGCAGCGTAGGAGGGAGCAATCAGCCCCAGCATTTT; cdr3_aa: CASSVGGSNQPQHF
v_call: TRBV5-4; j_call: TRBJ2-7; d_call: TRBD1; clone_size: .; cdr3_nt: TGTGCCAGCAGCTCCGGGACAGAGTACGAGCAGTACTTC; cdr3_aa: CASSSGTEYEQYF
v_call: TRBV12-5; j_call: TRBJ1-3; d_call: TRBD1; clone_size: .; cdr3_nt: TGTGCTAGTGCCGTGTTCAGGGGGGCCCTTCGCTCTGGAAACACCATATATTTT; cdr3_aa: CASAVFRGALRSGNTIYF
v_call: TRBV5-6; j_call: TRBJ1-2; d_call: .; clone_size: .; cdr3_nt: TGTGCCAGCAGCTTGGGGGCCACAGGTGGTAACTATGGCTACACCTTC; cdr3_aa: CASSLGATGGNYGYTF
v_call: TRBV5-6; j_call: TRBJ1-1; d_call: .; clone_size: few; cdr3_nt: TGTGCCAGCAGCTTGAGCCAGGGGCTGCGAGCTTTCTTT; cdr3_aa: CASSLSQGLRAFF
v_call: TRBV9; j_call: TRBJ2-7; d_call: .; clone_size: .; cdr3_nt: TGTGCCAGCAGCGGTCGACAGTCCTACGAGCAGTACTTC; cdr3_aa: CASSGRQSYEQYF
v_call: TRBV5-1; j_call: TRBJ2-3; d_call: .; clone_size: .; cdr3_nt: TGCGCCAGCAGCTTGGTAGGGGCCCCCGGGGATACGCAGTATTTT; cdr3_aa: CASSLVGAPGDTQYF
v_call: TRBV20-1; j_call: TRBJ2-5; d_call: .; clone_size: .; cdr3_nt: TGCAGTGCTTGGGGGGAAGAGACCCAGTACTTC; cdr3_aa: CSAWGEETQYF
v_call: TRBV6-5; j_call: TRBJ2-1; d_call: TRBD2; clone_size: .; cdr3_nt: TGTGCCAGCGAAACGGGGCGGGGGACCTACAATGAGCAGTTCTTC; cdr3_aa: CASETGRGTYNEQFF
v_call: TRBV9; j_call: TRBJ1-2; d_call: .; clone_size: .; cdr3_nt: TGTGCCAGCAGCGCCGGGGTCACTTCTAACTATGGCTACACCTTC; cdr3_aa: CASSAGVTSNYGYTF
v_call: TRBV7-2; j_call: TRBJ2-1; d_call: .; clone_size: .; cdr3_nt: TGTGCCAGCAGCTTATCCGGTGTGAACAATGAGCAGTTCTTC; cdr3_aa: CASSLSGVNNEQFF
v_call: TRBV5-1; j_call: TRBJ1-1; d_call: .; clone_size: once; cdr3_nt: TGCGCCAGCAGCTTGTGGACAAAGAGGTTCACTGAAGCTTTCTTT; cdr3_aa: CASSLWTKRFTEAFF
v_call: TRBV5-1; j_call: TRBJ2-7; d_call: .; clone_size: .; cdr3_nt: TGCGCCAGCAGCCCAAACTCAAGGGGGTACGAGCAGTACTTC; cdr3_aa: CASSPNSRGYEQYF
v_call: TRBV5-1; j_call: TRBJ2-7; d_call: TRBD1; clone_size: .; cdr3_nt: TGCGCCAGCAGCATGGAGGGGACAGGGGGCTCCGACGAGCAGTACTTC; cdr3_aa: CASSMEGTGGSDEQYF